The 22 T cell receptor beta chains below come from one sample, sequenced in a study of CD8 T cells in Susac syndrome (dated by TCRdb to about 2019). The library relied on the immunoSEQ multiplex PCR assay. RNA was extracted using the RNeasy kit, and roughly 0.5 to 1 microgram was reverse transcribed with random hexamers. TCRdb handled the public reads itself, with Q25 trimming in fastp and clone calling in MiXCR, and kept productive beta chains. Merged by CDR3 protein, the rows form single entries marked with the most common genes and DNA. The sample data list hundreds of thousands of distinct CDR3 sequences, and around 85% of these were observed just once. The ten largest clones take up approximately 0.12% of the sample. Sequencing was done on a sample of CD8+ T cells from PBMCs. The receptors originated from a human donor with multiple sclerosis.

CDR3 in amino acids: CSVDGNLAYTEAFF. CDR3 DNA: TGCAGCGTTGACGGGAACTTGGCCTACACTGAAGCTTTCTTT. The chain links TRBV29-1 to TRBJ1-1; no clear D. V lost 3 bases and J 3 bases, leaving 14 bases between the germline ends. There are 14 residues in the CDR3. Per the germline V gene, CDR1 is SQVTM and CDR2 is ANQGSEA.

The chain carries TRBV27 and TRBJ1-4, with 8 bases matching TRBD1. This CDR3 region has 15 residues. V trimming: 5 bases; J trimming: 7 bases; junction bases outside the gene matches: 9. Germline CDR1 reads MNHEY; CDR2 reads SMNVEV (reference sequence). This CDR3 is CASSRTGMTAEKLFF. CDR3 DNA: TGTGCCAGCAGTCGGACAGGGATGACTGCTGAAAAACTGTTTTTT.

A few counts support this clonotype. V and J are TRBV6-5 and TRBJ1-4; D is ambiguous. There are 13 residues in the CDR3. V shed 2 bases and J shed 4 bases, with 5 bases lying between them. The germline V gene encodes CDR1 MNHEY and CDR2 SVGAGI. CDR3 DNA sequence: TGTGCCAGCAGTTACGGGAGTAATGAAAAACTGTTTTTT. This sequence encodes CASSYGSNEKLFF.

The chain joins TRBV12-3 or TRBV12-4 to TRBJ2-5, with 12 positions matching TRBD2. This CDR3 spans 13 amino acids. V shed 10 bases and J 4 bases; nucleotides not matched to a gene: 4. CDR3 sequence (DNA): TGTGCCACCAAACTAGCGGGAGGAGAGACCCAGTACTTC. Protein sequence: CATKLAGGETQYF.

The chain links TRBV5-1 to TRBJ2-1, with 12 bases lining up with TRBD2. The CDR3 has 16 residues. The germline V gene has CDR1 SGHRS and CDR2 YFSETQ. Trimming removed 3 bases from V and 7 bases from J; junction bases left unmatched: 8. CDR3 protein: CASSSKTSGSLNEQFF. As DNA, the CDR3 is TGCGCCAGCAGCTCTAAGACTAGCGGGAGTTTAAATGAGCAGTTCTTC.

CDR3 coding DNA: TGTGCCAGCAGCACAAACTTCAACAGGGGGGATGGCTACACCTTC. It specifies CASSTNFNRGDGYTF. This chain connects TRBV6-5 to TRBJ1-2; 8 bases match TRBD1. V lost 6 bases, J lost 6 bases, and 12 bases stayed unmatched. The CDR3 spans 15 residues. The V gene's germline CDR1 is MNHEY and CDR2 SVGAGI.

J is TRBJ2-2 and V is TRBV27; D remains ambiguous. The CDR3 totals 15 residues. Trimming took off 2 bases at V and 0 bases at J, with 7 bases between the two ends. Germline CDR1 is MNHEY and CDR2 is SMNVEV (reference sequence). DNA for the CDR3: TGTGCCAGCAGTTTAATAGGGTCGAACACCGGGGAGCTGTTTTTT. Amino acids: CASSLIGSNTGELFF.

The chain carries TRBV12-3 or TRBV12-4 and TRBJ2-1; D call uncertain. Trimming pared 6 bases from V and 5 bases from J, leaving 11 bases between. CDR3 length: 13 residues. CDR3 nucleotides: TGTGCCAGCAGAGCGAAGACCGACAATGAGCAGTTCTTC. This codes for CASRAKTDNEQFF.

This clonotype was seen only a few times. Here the CDR3 DNA reads TGTGCCAGCAGCGTCCCTAGTCGGTCCGATACGCAGTATTTT. Protein product: CASSVPSRSDTQYF. This chain links TRBV6-1 with TRBJ2-3; D not certain. CDR1 is MNHNS and CDR2 is SASEGT in the germline V gene. With 6 bases removed from V and 6 bases from J, the gap between germline ends came to 16 bases. This CDR3 region has 14 residues.

The rearrangement links TRBV12-3 or TRBV12-4 to TRBJ2-1; 7 bases fit TRBD2. This CDR3 has 15 residues. J lost 1 base, V lost 8 bases, and 8 bases had no gene match. The CDR3 DNA sequence: TGTGCCAGCGCTCCGGGTAGCGGGTCCTACAATGAGCAGTTCTTC. Amino acid sequence: CASAPGSGSYNEQFF.

CDR3 in DNA: TGTGCCAGCAGTCTCATCGGAGGACCAGCGGATTACAATGAGCAGTTCTTC. Amino acid sequence: CASSLIGGPADYNEQFF. V gene TRBV27 combines with J gene TRBJ2-1; perhaps TRBD2 as D (5 bases). The CDR3 length is 17 residues. Germline assignment: CDR1 MNHEY and CDR2 SMNVEV (reference sequence). V was trimmed by 5 bases and J by 4 bases, leaving 21 bases between them.

This chain connects TRBV19 to TRBJ2-1; D gene uncertain. The V and J ends lost 1 base and 0 bases respectively, with 7 bases between them. The CDR3 is 15 residues long. The germline gives CDR1 LNHDA, CDR2 SQIVND (reference sequence). CDR3 in DNA: TGTGCCAGTAGTATAGCGGAGAGCTCCTACAATGAGCAGTTCTTC. This sequence encodes CASSIAESSYNEQFF.

The chain is built from TRBV27 and TRBJ2-2; D uncertain. Germline CDR1 reads MNHEY; CDR2 reads SMNVEV (reference sequence). CDR3 size: 14 residues. The V gene lost 3 bases and the J gene lost 3 bases, with 8 bases spanning the gap. CDR3: CASSFMSYTGELFF. DNA for the CDR3: TGTGCCAGCAGTTTTATGTCGTACACCGGGGAGCTGTTTTTT.

The V gene is TRBV27, the J gene TRBJ2-1; D gene ambiguous. The CDR3 has 13 residues. Germline assignment: CDR1 MNHEY and CDR2 SMNVEV (reference sequence). V lost 3 bases and J lost 6, with 9 bases in between. The DNA for the CDR3 is TGTGCCAGCAGTTTGGTGTCGGCCAATGAGCAGTTCTTC. This gives the protein CASSLVSANEQFF.

The J gene is TRBJ2-3, the V gene TRBV5-5; TRBD1 matches 8 bases. CDR3 size: 16 residues. The V gene's germline CDR1 is SGHKS and CDR2 YYEKEE (reference sequence). V lost 3 bases to trimming and J lost 3 bases; unmatched junction nucleotides: 9. CDR3 in amino acids: CASSSGTGIVTDTQYF. For the CDR3, the DNA is TGTGCCAGCAGCTCCGGGACAGGAATTGTTACAGATACGCAGTATTTT.

The CDR3 DNA reads as TGTGCCAGCAGTCCTAACTATCCGGGGGGCTACGAGCAGTACTTC. Its protein is CASSPNYPGGYEQYF. This chain joins TRBV12-3 or TRBV12-4 and TRBJ2-7, with 7 bases identical to TRBD2. V lost 5 bases to trimming and J lost 3 bases; unmatched junction nucleotides: 10. This CDR3 contains 15 residues.

The V and J genes are TRBV7-9 and TRBJ2-1; D is undetermined. The germline V and J ends were trimmed by 0 bases and 10 bases, with 10 bases remaining between them. From germline, CDR1 is SEHNR and CDR2 FQNEAQ (reference sequence). This CDR3 contains 13 residues. The CDR3 bases are TGTGCCAGCAGCTTAGCGGGGTGGGAAGAGCAGTTCTTC. It encodes CASSLAGWEEQFF.

The chain links TRBV15 to TRBJ2-7; 8 bases align to TRBD1. Germline-derived CDR1 and CDR2 are LNHNV and YYDKDF (reference sequence). The ends lost 5 bases at V and 0 bases at J; junction bases unmatched: 18. The CDR3 has 19 amino acids. The DNA for the CDR3 is TGTGCCACCAGCCGTGGGGGTGGGACAGGCCTAACCAGCTCCTACGAGCAGTACTTC. This translates into CATSRGGGTGLTSSYEQYF.

The gene calls are TRBV27 and TRBJ1-1; D is uncertain. Looked up from germline, CDR1 is MNHEY and CDR2 is SMNVEV (reference sequence). V was cut by 5 bases and J by 1 base, with 8 bases left in between. The length of the CDR3 is 13 residues. CDR3 amino acids: CASSMWGNTEAFF. DNA of the CDR3: TGTGCCAGCAGTATGTGGGGGAACACTGAAGCTTTCTTT.

The chain's CDR3 is CASSYSVRASSYNEQFF. As DNA, the CDR3 is TGTGCCAGCAGTTACTCGGTTCGGGCAAGCTCCTACAATGAGCAGTTCTTC. The chain couples TRBV6-5 to TRBJ2-1; D is undetermined. Trimming cost V 0 bases and J 0 bases, with 12 bases left between them. Per germline, CDR1 MNHEY and CDR2 SVGAGI. This CDR3 comprises 17 residues.

The chain is built from TRBV5-6 and TRBJ2-5; D not certain. The length of the CDR3 is 13 residues. V lost 3 bases and J 2 bases, leaving 8 bases between the germline ends. CDR1 is SGHDT and CDR2 is YYEEEE in the germline V gene. CDR3 protein: CASSSPAQETQYF. CDR3 DNA sequence: TGTGCCAGCAGCTCCCCCGCTCAAGAGACCCAGTACTTC.

In nucleotides, the CDR3 is TGTGCCAGCAGTTTCAACAGGGGAATGAACACTGAAGCTTTCTTT. Residues: CASSFNRGMNTEAFF. V is TRBV27 and J is TRBJ1-1; 7 bases align to TRBD1. CDR3 length equals 15 residues. CDR1 and CDR2 (germline): MNHEY, SMNVEV (reference sequence). V dropped 3 bases and J dropped 0; count of bases not matched to a gene: 4.